What follows are 4 T cell receptor beta chains derived from one specimen sequenced in a study of blood T cell repertoires in COVID-19. This table comes from immunoSEQ multiplex PCR, and its TCRdb copy is limited to in-frame clones, with some not included. The table includes about 270,000 clones, 86% detected once. The sequenced sample was peripheral blood. The origin of the receptors is a man between 40 and 49 years old with active or convalescent COVID-19.

The chain joins TRBV3-1 (or the pseudogene TRBV3-2) to TRBJ1-3, with D uncertain. Germline V gives CDR1 LGHDT, CDR2 YNNKEL (reference sequence). The CDR3 consists of 15 residues. V shed 6 bases and J shed 4 bases, with 16 bases lying between them. The DNA for the CDR3 is TGTGCCAGCAGTATAAACATCGCCCCGGGAAACACCATATATTTT. It yields the protein CASSINIAPGNTIYF.

The chain has TRBV9 and TRBJ1-2, with 9 nucleotides matching TRBD1. The CDR3 is 14 amino acids. V was clipped by 3 bases and J by 8 bases; unmatched bases: 8. CDR1 and CDR2 (germline): SGDLS, YYNGEE. The CDR3 here is CASSESRTGEGYTF. CDR3 DNA sequence: TGTGCCAGCAGCGAGAGCCGGACAGGGGAAGGCTACACCTTC.

The chain is built from TRBV6-5 and TRBJ2-5; the match to TRBD2 covers 8 bases. CDR1 is MNHEY, CDR2 SVGAGI, per germline. This CDR3 comprises 13 residues. V dropped 6 bases and J dropped 2; count of bases not matched to a gene: 2. The CDR3 loop reads CASSIAGQETQYF. The CDR3 nucleotides are TGTGCCAGCAGCATAGCGGGACAAGAGACCCAGTACTTC.

This clone has only one observation. The rearrangement uses TRBV19 and TRBJ1-1, with D uncertain. The germline gives CDR1 LNHDA, CDR2 SQIVND (reference sequence). Trimming shortened V by 6 bases and J by 0 bases, and 8 bases separated the two germline ends. The length of the CDR3 is 13 residues. CDR3: CASRSGLNTEAFF. CDR3 nucleotides: TGTGCCAGTAGGAGCGGCTTGAACACTGAAGCTTTCTTT.